Listed below are T cell receptor beta chains from one sample, sequenced in a study of blood T cells in healthy people across ages. Each CDR3 protein is one row after TCRdb ran MiXCR on the 5' RACE reads. The sample consists of about 580,000 distinct CDR3 sequences, roughly 48% of them appearing once. The sequencing input was blood. These receptors all stem from a man aged 80 or over in good health. The CDR3 runs from the conserved cysteine through the conserved F or W. The D gene is left open where the match is weak. Some rows mark clone size as missing; the rest say once, few, many or name a class of expanded clone.

clone size,J gene,V gene,D gene,CDR3 protein,CDR3 DNA
many,TRBJ2-3,TRBV12-3/TRBV12-4,-,CASSLLSDTQYF,TGTGCCAGCAGCCTCCTATCAGATACGCAGTATTTT
-,TRBJ2-7,TRBV6-2/TRBV6-3,TRBD1,CASSYGRTGGNEQYF,TGTGCCAGCAGTTACGGTCGGACAGGGGGCAACGAGCAGTACTTC
-,TRBJ2-5,TRBV18,-,CASSPFGGPPGETQYF,TGTGCCAGCTCACCATTCGGAGGCCCCCCGGGAGAGACCCAGTACTTC
-,TRBJ2-1,TRBV7-2,-,CASSFRDMIRSGGFF,TGTGCCAGCAGCTTCCGGGACATGATTCGGTCTGGGGGGTTCTTC
-,TRBJ1-5,TRBV20-1,-,CSASGAGINQPQHF,TGCAGTGCTAGCGGGGCAGGAATTAATCAGCCCCAGCATTTT
many,TRBJ2-7,TRBV6-5,-,CASSSVPGAAYEQYF,TGTGCCAGCAGTTCCGTGCCAGGGGCGGCCTACGAGCAGTACTTC
-,TRBJ2-1,TRBV29-1,-,CSVKEAGLYNEQFF,TGCAGCGTCAAGGAGGCAGGGCTCTACAATGAGCAGTTCTTC
few,TRBJ2-2,TRBV5-1,-,CASSFDSGFTGELFF,TGCGCCAGCAGCTTTGACAGTGGGTTTACCGGGGAGCTGTTTTTT
-,TRBJ1-2,TRBV25-1,TRBD1,CASSARQGKFDYGYTF,TGTGCCAGCAGTGCGCGACAGGGTAAATTCGACTATGGCTACACCTTC
many,TRBJ2-7,TRBV6-5,-,CASSYSWRGAYEQYF,TGTGCCAGCAGTTACTCATGGAGGGGGGCCTACGAGCAGTACTTC
-,TRBJ2-2,TRBV5-1,-,CASSLRQGNTGELFF,TGCGCCAGCAGCTTGCGTCAGGGGAACACCGGGGAGCTGTTTTTT
-,TRBJ2-2,TRBV14,-,CASSKQGFTGELFF,TGTGCCAGCAGCAAACAGGGATTCACCGGGGAGCTGTTTTTT
-,TRBJ2-1,TRBV9,-,CASSQGNGYNEQFF,TGTGCCAGCAGTCAGGGGAATGGCTACAATGAGCAGTTCTTC
few,TRBJ1-1,TRBV5-6,-,CASSLFEGYGNTEAFF,TGTGCCAGCAGCTTGTTTGAGGGGTACGGGAACACTGAAGCTTTCTTT
-,TRBJ2-3,TRBV24-1,-,CATSAGGDTDTQYF,TGTGCCACCAGTGCTGGAGGGGACACAGATACGCAGTATTTT
many,TRBJ2-7,TRBV6-5,-,CASSYRDSSEQYF,TGTGCCAGCAGTTACCGTGACAGCTCCGAGCAGTACTTC
few,TRBJ1-5,TRBV20-1,TRBD1,CSARDRVVNQPQHF,TGCAGTGCCCGAGACAGGGTAGTCAATCAGCCCCAGCATTTT
few,TRBJ1-2,TRBV6-6,-,CASSGPGPAVYGYTF,TGTGCCAGCAGTGGGCCGGGACCGGCAGTCTATGGCTACACCTTC
-,TRBJ2-7,TRBV20-1,TRBD2,CSARDWASGAPYEQYF,TGCAGTGCTAGAGATTGGGCTAGCGGAGCCCCCTACGAGCAGTACTTC
-,TRBJ1-5,TRBV7-9,-,CASSPTSKEPQHF,TGTGCCAGCAGCCCCACTTCCAAAGAGCCCCAGCATTTT
-,TRBJ2-1,TRBV5-1,-,CASMSVVSGEQFF,TGCGCCAGCATGTCCGTAGTATCCGGTGAGCAGTTCTTC
few,TRBJ2-7,TRBV6-1,-,CASSEPRGYYEQYF,TGTGCCAGCAGTGAGCCCAGGGGATACTACGAGCAGTACTTC
-,TRBJ2-7,TRBV29-1,-,CSATSNPYEQYF,TGCAGCGCCACTAGTAACCCCTACGAGCAGTACTTC
few,TRBJ1-2,TRBV5-1,-,CASSLGSAGGDYGYTF,TGCGCCAGCAGCTTGGGGTCGGCGGGGGGCGACTATGGCTACACCTTC
-,TRBJ2-7,TRBV6-2/TRBV6-3,-,CASSLSHEGDYEQYF,TGTGCCAGCAGTTTGTCTCATGAGGGGGATTACGAGCAGTACTTC
-,TRBJ2-7,TRBV20-1,-,CSASLTGKGTYEQYF,TGCAGTGCTAGCCTAACAGGGAAAGGGACCTACGAGCAGTACTTC
-,TRBJ2-1,TRBV7-9,-,CASSLELGTAEQFF,TGTGCCAGCAGCTTAGAGCTCGGAACAGCTGAGCAGTTCTTC
-,TRBJ2-3,TRBV20-1,TRBD2,CSARDSLAGGSTDTQYF,TGCAGTGCTAGAGATTCCCTAGCGGGGGGCAGCACAGATACGCAGTATTTT
-,TRBJ2-7,TRBV20-1,-,CSATPTESSYEQYF,TGCAGTGCTACCCCGACGGAGAGCTCCTACGAGCAGTACTTC
few,TRBJ2-7,TRBV20-1,TRBD1,CSARDLGTVIYEQYF,TGCAGTGCTAGAGATCTGGGGACAGTCATATACGAGCAGTACTTC
-,TRBJ2-5,TRBV5-6,-,CASSWRRQVGETQYF,TGTGCCAGCAGCTGGAGGAGACAGGTCGGGGAGACCCAGTACTTC
many,TRBJ2-3,TRBV6-5,-,CASRDSFATDTQYF,TGTGCCAGCCGCGACAGCTTTGCCACAGATACGCAGTATTTT
-,TRBJ2-2,TRBV6-2/TRBV6-3,-,CASSYTPGELFF,TGTGCCAGCAGTTACACCCCCGGGGAGCTGTTTTTT
few,TRBJ2-7,TRBV20-1,TRBD2,CSARSGASGDPYEQYF,TGCAGTGCTAGATCCGGGGCTAGCGGCGACCCCTACGAGCAGTACTTC
-,TRBJ1-1,TRBV5-1,TRBD1,CASSLRGGTGGPTEAFF,TGCGCCAGCAGCTTGCGGGGGGGGACAGGTGGTCCCACTGAAGCTTTCTTT
-,TRBJ2-1,TRBV6-5,-,CASSPSRGFYNEQFF,TGTGCCAGCAGTCCGTCCCGGGGTTTCTACAATGAGCAGTTCTTC
-,TRBJ1-6,TRBV10-3,TRBD1,CAISEVDRVESPLHF,TGTGCCATCAGTGAGGTGGACAGGGTTGAGTCACCCCTCCACTTT
few,TRBJ2-7,TRBV4-3,-,CASSQRPGYEQYF,TGCGCCAGCAGCCAAAGGCCGGGGTACGAGCAGTACTTC
-,TRBJ1-2,TRBV10-3,-,CAISHTGGDGYAF,TGTGCCATCAGTCATACGGGGGGGGACGGCTACGCCTTC
-,TRBJ1-2,TRBV5-1,-,CASRAGDMGPYGYTF,TGCGCCAGCAGAGCCGGCGATATGGGGCCCTATGGCTACACCTTC
-,TRBJ2-1,TRBV6-5,TRBD2,CASSYSILAGSYNEQFF,TGTGCCAGCAGTTACTCGATTCTAGCGGGGTCCTACAATGAGCAGTTCTTC
-,TRBJ2-2,TRBV7-9,-,CASSPEAQGTGELFF,TGTGCCAGCAGCCCGGAGGCCCAGGGAACCGGGGAGCTGTTTTTT